This T cell receptor beta chain was sequenced during a study of shared clonotypes between healthy human individuals. TCRdb's table, derived via immunoSEQ multiplex PCR, lists solely in-frame clones and lacks some. The data show about 2.5 million clones, approximately 90% seen once. Germline CDR1 and CDR2: MGHDK and SYGVNS. This CDR3 is built from 17 residues. Between the trimmed V and J ends, which lost 4 bases and 0 bases, there was a span of 16 bases. The chain links TRBV25-1 to TRBJ2-1; either TRBD1 or TRBD2 may fit D (5 bases each). The specimen was naive CD4+ T cells from PBMCs. Specified subset: CD45RA+ positively selected. This TCR was sampled from a man between 18 and 29 years old in good health. Some clones in this sample may be carry-over from other donors' samples. CDR3 in amino acids: CASSVEWGRSSYNEQFF. In DNA form, the CDR3 reads TGTGCCAGCAGTGTTGAGTGGGGACGAAGCTCCTACAATGAGCAGTTCTTC.